A single sample gave rise to the 31 T cell receptor beta chains below, sequenced in a study of regulatory T cells in long-lasting Graves disease. Construction of TCR beta libraries relied on iRepertoire HTBI primers and on Arm-PCR targeting CDR3 regions. TCRdb re-called the multiplex PCR reads with MiXCR, one entry per CDR3 protein. The sample has some 320,000 distinct CDR3 sequences; more than 15% are singletons. The sample's time point: newly diagnosed GD, antithyroid drugs for less than 3 months. RNA extracted from PBMCs served as the sequencing template. The source was peripheral blood mononuclear cells (PBMCs), collected at new diagnosis, from a patient treated with antithyroid drugs. The receptors were gathered from a female donor with Graves disease.

With respect to this clonotype: With only one base between it and a far larger clone, this is likely a read error. V is TRBV13 and J is TRBJ2-7, with 8 bases fitting TRBD2. Germline loops: CDR1 PRHDT, CDR2 FYEKMQ (reference sequence). CDR3 length equals 16 residues. This CDR3 is CASSPKAGGRIDEQYF. The CDR3 nucleotides read TGCGCCAGCAGCCCCAAGGCTGGCGGGAGGATCGACGAGCAGTACTTC.

This chain uses TRBV3-1 with TRBJ1-4; D not resolved. The germline V and J ends were trimmed by 2 bases and 7 bases, with 17 bases remaining between them. CDR1 is LGHDT, CDR2 YNNKEL, per germline (reference sequence). The CDR3 extends over 16 amino acids. In DNA, the CDR3 is TGTGCCAGCAGCCAATCGGTTAGCCCTACCACTGAAAAACTGTTTTTT. Its protein product is CASSQSVSPTTEKLFF.

This clonotype was seen repeatedly, ten times or more. The chain links TRBV18 to TRBJ2-7, with 7 bases aligning to TRBD2. J gave up 2 bases and V 2 bases, and 9 bases lay outside the gene matches. The CDR3 is 16 residues long. Per germline, CDR1 KGHSH and CDR2 LQKENI. CDR3 coding DNA: TGTGCCAGCTCACCAGCGGGGCGAGGGAGGGCCTACGAGCAGTACTTC. Amino acids: CASSPAGRGRAYEQYF.

The genes are TRBV28 and TRBJ2-3; unclear D gene. The CDR3 loop spans 16 amino acids. V was pared by 6 bases and J by 0 bases, with 16 bases between. From germline, CDR1 is MDHEN and CDR2 SYDVKM. CDR3 in amino acids: CASSPASSGSTDTQYF. The CDR3 DNA reads TGTGCCAGCAGCCCTGCATCTTCGGGTAGCACAGATACGCAGTATTTT.

In its sample, this clonotype was seen many times. The chain recombines TRBV27 with TRBJ2-7; 8 bases match TRBD1. This CDR3 is 14 amino acids long. Trimming at V came to 5 bases and at J to 4 bases, leaving 7 bases not matched to a gene. Germline CDR1 and CDR2: MNHEY and SMNVEV (reference sequence). CDR3 in amino acids: CASSRTGIKYEQYF. The CDR3 DNA follows: TGTGCCAGCAGTCGGACAGGGATCAAGTACGAGCAGTACTTC.

This rearrangement joins TRBV14 to TRBJ2-7; either TRBD1 or TRBD2 may fit D (6 bases each). Trimming left V 3 bases short and J 4 bases short, with 22 bases between. The CDR3 loop spans 17 amino acids. The V gene's germline CDR1 is SGHDN and CDR2 FVKESK. CDR3 protein: CASSHTSGVQGRYEQYF. The CDR3 DNA reads TGTGCCAGCAGCCACACCTCGGGGGTGCAGGGGAGGTACGAGCAGTACTTC.

A remark on this clonotype: A much larger clone differs by one base, so this may be a read error. V gene TRBV3-1 combines with J gene TRBJ1-3; D gene unclear. V was trimmed by 3 bases and J by 0 bases, leaving 12 bases between them. The CDR3 loop spans 16 amino acids. From germline, CDR1 is LGHDT and CDR2 YNNKEL (reference sequence). This CDR3 reads CASSHGSWPSGNTIYF. In nucleotides, the CDR3 is TGTGCCAGCAGCCACGGATCATGGCCCTCTGGAAACACCATATATTTT.

This clonotype was found a few times. V and J are TRBV24-1 and TRBJ1-5; TRBD1 matches 10 bases. The CDR3 consists of 16 residues. The germline V gene encodes CDR1 KGHDR and CDR2 SFDVKD. V lost 4 bases to trimming and J lost 3 bases; unmatched junction nucleotides: 5. CDR3 coding DNA: TGTGCCACCAGTGACTGGACAGGGGGTTCCAATCAGCCCCAGCATTTT. Translating it yields CATSDWTGGSNQPQHF.

The table lists this clonotype with many counts. This sequence joins TRBV30 and TRBJ1-4; D is ambiguous. V lost 2 bases and J lost 11, with 15 bases in between. CDR1 and CDR2 from the germline V gene are GTSNPN and SVGIG (reference sequence). The CDR3 extends over 13 amino acids. The DNA of the CDR3 is TGTGCCTGGAGTAGATCGGGAGACCGGAAACTGTTTTTT. Translation: CAWSRSGDRKLFF. The entire variable domain, with the rest obtained from reference TRBV30 and TRBJ1-4, is as follows: SQTIHQWPATLVQPVGSPLSLECTVEGTSNPNLYWYRQAAGRGLQLLFYSVGIGQISSEVPQNLSASRPQDRQFILSSKKLLLSDSGFYLCAWSRSGDRKLFFGSGTQLSVL.

This clonotype was observed many times. The rearrangement joins TRBV13 to TRBJ1-2, with 9 positions matching TRBD1. Per germline, CDR1 PRHDT and CDR2 FYEKMQ (reference sequence). Unmatched junction bases numbered 11, after V lost 4 bases and J lost 2 bases. The CDR3 has 17 residues. In DNA form, the CDR3 reads TGTGCCAGCAGCTCGGACAGGGGCGAACCTAGCAACTATGGCTACACCTTC. Amino acids: CASSSDRGEPSNYGYTF.

V usage is TRBV6-4 and J usage is TRBJ2-1; D perhaps matches TRBD1 (6 bases). The CDR3 has 15 amino acids. V lost 0 bases and J lost 3, with 9 bases in between. Germline V gene data show CDR1 as MRHNA and CDR2 as SNTAGT. CDR3: CASSDSPTGYNEQFF. The CDR3 nucleotides read TGTGCCAGCAGTGACTCTCCGACAGGCTACAATGAGCAGTTCTTC.

This clonotype was seen at least ten times. The chain uses TRBV4-1 and TRBJ2-5; 8 nucleotides line up with TRBD1. Germline V gene sequence: CDR1 MGHRA, CDR2 YSYEKL. V gave up 2 bases and J gave up 5 bases; unmatched junction bases: 1. CDR3 size: 13 residues. The chain's CDR3 is CASSQTGGETQYF. CDR3 DNA: TGCGCCAGCAGCCAAACAGGGGGGGAGACCCAGTACTTC.

This clonotype came up a few times. V gene TRBV28 combines with J gene TRBJ1-1; 11 bases match TRBD1. Germline CDR1 reads MDHEN; CDR2 reads SYDVKM. This CDR3 spans 16 amino acids. The V gene end was trimmed by 4 bases and the J gene end by 2 bases; junction bases not matched to a gene: 6. The chain's CDR3 is CASSSSGTGGNTEAFF. DNA of the CDR3: TGTGCCAGCAGTTCATCCGGGACAGGGGGAAACACTGAAGCTTTCTTT.

With respect to this clonotype: This may come from a read error, since a much larger clone is one base off. The J gene is TRBJ2-5, the V gene TRBV15; D is possibly TRBD1 (5 bases). Germline-derived CDR1 and CDR2 are LNHNV and YYDKDF (reference sequence). This CDR3 spans 15 amino acids. The CDR3 is CATSRDGAGKESQYF. The DNA of the CDR3 is TGTGCCACCAGCAGAGATGGGGCAGGAAAAGAGTCCCAGTACTTC.

The table lists this clonotype with many counts. The chain employs TRBV2 and TRBJ2-5, with D maybe TRBD1 (5 bases). The ends were cut back, 4 bases at V and 4 bases at J, with 13 bases in the middle. The CDR3 is 14 residues long. Per the germline V gene, CDR1 is SNHLY and CDR2 is FYNNEI. CDR3 protein: CASSARQTLETQYF. The CDR3 DNA reads TGTGCCAGCAGTGCCAGACAGACACTAGAGACCCAGTACTTC.

The chain links TRBV28 to TRBJ2-7, with D tentatively TRBD2 (6 bases). The ends were cut back, 5 bases at V and 4 bases at J, with 15 bases in the middle. The CDR3 contains 14 residues. Germline lookup yields CDR1 MDHEN and CDR2 SYDVKM. The CDR3 nucleotides read TGTGCCAGCAGTCCCGACGGGGGTCGGTACGAGCAGTACTTC. This codes for CASSPDGGRYEQYF. Based on the CDR3 plus reference TRBV28 and TRBJ2-7, the full variable domain is DVKVTQSSRYLVKRTGEKVFLECVQDMDHENMFWYRQDPGLGLRLIYFSYDVKMKEKGDIPEGYSVSREKKERFSLILESASTNQTSMYLCASSPDGGRYEQYFGPGTRLTVT.

At least ten counts were recorded for this clonotype. The chain employs TRBV18 and TRBJ1-6; possible D gene TRBD1, 5 bases. Looked up from germline, CDR1 is KGHSH and CDR2 is LQKENI. V dropped 3 bases and J dropped 4 bases, with 10 bases sitting between them. The CDR3 is made up of 15 amino acids. The CDR3 DNA reads TGTGCCAGCTCACCCCGGGACGGATATAATTCACCCCTCCACTTT. Residues: CASSPRDGYNSPLHF.

This clonotype was recorded at least ten times. This CDR3 reads CSASSGRADSADTQYF. CDR3 sequence (DNA): TGCAGTGCTAGTAGCGGGAGGGCCGATTCTGCAGATACGCAGTATTTT. The chain employs TRBV20-1 and TRBJ2-3, with 11 bases aligning to TRBD2. V lost 3 bases and J lost 4; bases outside the gene matches: 9. This CDR3 contains 16 residues. The germline V gene encodes CDR1 DFQATT and CDR2 SNEGSKA (reference sequence).

In this sample, this clonotype turned up many times. This rearrangement joins TRBV19 to TRBJ2-5; D gene unclear. Germline loops: CDR1 LNHDA, CDR2 SQIVND (reference sequence). The length of the CDR3 is 14 residues. V gave up 3 bases and J gave up 2 bases, with 10 bases separating them. The CDR3 sequence: CASSMVGGQETQYF. CDR3 coding DNA: TGTGCCAGTAGTATGGTTGGCGGTCAAGAGACCCAGTACTTC.

This clonotype came up a few times. The chain is built from TRBV4-2 and TRBJ2-3; D unresolved. The V end was cut by 1 base, the J end by 6 bases, with 8 bases between. CDR1 LGHNA and CDR2 YNFKEQ come from the germline V gene. The CDR3 spans 13 residues. This CDR3 reads CASSQVGLDTQYF. For the CDR3, the DNA is TGTGCCAGCAGCCAAGTCGGGCTGGATACGCAGTATTTT.

The chain uses TRBV30 and TRBJ2-7; a weak D match, TRBD1 (5 bases). V was clipped by 2 bases and J by 2 bases, with 22 bases between them. In germline, CDR1 is GTSNPN, CDR2 SVGIG (reference sequence). The CDR3 is made up of 17 amino acids. CDR3 DNA sequence: TGTGCCTGGAGTCACCTGGGGCGGAAGGTACGCCCCTACGAGCAGTACTTC. Protein sequence: CAWSHLGRKVRPYEQYF.

This clonotype was counted at least ten times. CDR3 residues: CAMSDSSGNTIYF. DNA of the CDR3: TGTGCCATGTCCGATAGCTCTGGAAACACCATATATTTT. The chain carries TRBV10-3 and TRBJ1-3; D not resolved. The germline gives CDR1 ENHRY, CDR2 SYGVKD. V was cut by 9 bases and J by 0 bases, with 9 bases left in between. The length of the CDR3 is 13 residues.

This clonotype came up many times. The J gene is TRBJ2-7, the V gene TRBV28; 11 bases match TRBD1. CDR1 and CDR2 (germline): MDHEN, SYDVKM. The junction had 23 bases not matched to a gene; V was cut back by 6 bases and J by 7 bases. CDR3 length: 19 amino acids. The CDR3 here is CASRSIRVFLGQGAEEQYF. The CDR3 DNA reads TGTGCCAGCAGATCTATCCGGGTTTTCTTAGGACAGGGGGCCGAGGAGCAGTACTTC.

This clonotype was observed a handful of times. This chain's CDR3 is CASSLFPDREHTF. As DNA, the CDR3 is TGTGCCAGCAGCTTATTCCCGGACAGGGAGCACACCTTC. This chain connects TRBV7-9 to TRBJ1-2; 8 bases map to TRBD1. Germline V CDR1 and CDR2: SEHNR, FQNEAQ (reference sequence). The CDR3 loop spans 13 amino acids. V dropped 2 bases and J dropped 12; count of bases not matched to a gene: 8.

This clonotype was seen at least ten times. This chain connects TRBV11-3 to TRBJ2-1; 8 bases fit TRBD2. The CDR3 is 13 residues long. The germline gives CDR1 SGHNT, CDR2 YENEEA. V shed 2 bases, J shed 8 bases, and the junction held 2 bases outside the gene matches. The CDR3 is CASSLYGRDEQFF. CDR3 in DNA: TGTGCCAGCAGCTTATACGGGAGGGATGAGCAGTTCTTC.

CDR3: CASTRGAGGTQYF. The CDR3 region has the DNA TGTGCCAGCACTCGGGGGGCAGGTGGGACCCAGTACTTC. The chain couples TRBV6-1 to TRBJ2-5, with D perhaps TRBD2 (7 bases). V shed 7 bases and J shed 7 bases, with 16 bases lying between them. Germline V CDR1 and CDR2: MNHNS, SASEGT. The CDR3 totals 13 residues.

In the case of this clonotype: The junction departs from germline at one end; a sequencing error may be responsible. The chain is built from TRBV7-7 and TRBJ2-3; D unclear. Germline lookup yields CDR1 SSHAT and CDR2 FNYEAQ (reference sequence). The CDR3 has 21 residues. CDR3 DNA: TGTGCTAGCAGCTTAACCGCGATACGGCCCACGACCCCCCCCAGCACAGATACGCAGTATTTT. This sequence encodes CASSLTAIRPTTPPSTDTQYF.

The CDR3 nucleotides read TGTGCCAGCAGTTATCTCCATGAGCAGTTCTTC. It translates to CASSYLHEQFF. The rearrangement joins TRBV12-3 or TRBV12-4 to TRBJ2-1; no reliable D call. The CDR3 totals 11 residues. V shed 4 bases and J shed 8 bases, with 6 bases lying between them.

In its sample, this clonotype was seen many times. This sequence joins TRBV19 and TRBJ1-6; TRBD1 matches 8 bases. The CDR3 has 15 residues. V gave up 5 bases and J gave up 10 bases; unmatched junction bases: 10. Germline values: CDR1 LNHDA, CDR2 SQIVND (reference sequence). The CDR3 region has the DNA TGTGCCAGTAGTTCACAGGGGGGAGGCGGATCACCCCTCCACTTT. Its protein is CASSSQGGGGSPLHF.

The chain links TRBV7-2 to TRBJ2-1; D remains ambiguous. Trimming left V 5 bases short and J 12 bases short, with 14 bases between. The CDR3 is made up of 12 amino acids. The germline V gene encodes CDR1 SGHTA and CDR2 FQGNSA. This CDR3 reads CASSALVIVQFF. The CDR3 nucleotides read TGTGCCAGCAGCGCCTTAGTGATCGTGCAGTTCTTC.

The V gene is TRBV7-9, the J gene TRBJ2-2; TRBD2 matches at 9 bases. The CDR3 length is 17 residues. V was pared by 4 bases and J by 6 bases, with 12 bases of the junction left unmatched. The V gene's germline CDR1 is SEHNR and CDR2 FQNEAQ (reference sequence). The CDR3 is CASSSTIQAGGAGELFF. CDR3 bases: TGTGCCAGCAGCTCAACGATTCAAGCGGGAGGCGCCGGGGAGCTGTTTTTT. Supplemented by reference TRBV7-9 and TRBJ2-2, the full variable domain reads DTGVSQNPRHKITKRGQNVTFRCDPISEHNRLYWYRQTLGQGPEFLTYFQNEAQLEKSRLLSDRFSAERPKGSFSTLEIQRTEQGDSAMYLCASSSTIQAGGAGELFFGEGSRLTVL.